This passage covers 5 T cell receptor beta chains from one sample sequenced in a study of control samples from healthy donors and cancer patients. The assay was immunoSEQ multiplex PCR, and TCRdb's table has in-frame clones only and misses some. This sample has roughly 50,000 clones, with around 95% found just once. The sample taken for sequencing was blood. The receptors were gathered from a woman in her thirties in good health.

The chain links TRBV30 to TRBJ2-5; either TRBD1 or TRBD2 may supply D (5 bases each). From germline, CDR1 is GTSNPN and CDR2 SVGIG (reference sequence). The CDR3 runs 14 residues. The ends were cut back, 5 bases at V and 2 bases at J, with 15 bases in the middle. The CDR3 reads CAWRPGPLQETQYF. CDR3 bases: TGTGCCTGGCGCCCGGGACCCCTTCAAGAGACCCAGTACTTC. The complete variable domain, with remaining parts taken from reference TRBV30 and TRBJ2-5, reads SQTIHQWPATLVQPVGSPLSLECTVEGTSNPNLYWYRQAAGRGLQLLFYSVGIGQISSEVPQNLSASRPQDRQFILSSKKLLLSDSGFYLCAWRPGPLQETQYFGPGTRLLVL.

The chain links TRBV24-1 to TRBJ1-2; maybe TRBD1 (6 bases). The CDR3 totals 13 residues. CDR1 is KGHDR and CDR2 is SFDVKD in the germline V gene. V was pared by 9 bases and J by 1 base, with 11 bases between. CDR3 DNA: TGTGCCACCGCCGACAGGAGTAACTATGGCTACACCTTC. Its translation is CATADRSNYGYTF.

This clone was counted a single time. The chain links TRBV15 to TRBJ2-4; 10 positions match TRBD2. V shed 8 bases, J shed 0 bases, and the junction held 7 bases outside the gene matches. CDR3 length: 16 amino acids. The germline gives CDR1 LNHNV, CDR2 YYDKDF (reference sequence). The CDR3 bases are TGTGCCACCTCTTTACTAGCGGGGTTAGCCAAAAACATTCAGTACTTC. Its protein product is CATSLLAGLAKNIQYF.

The chain uses TRBV11-2 and TRBJ2-2; possible D gene TRBD2, 6 bases. This CDR3 region has 16 residues. The V end lost 8 bases, the J end lost 0 bases, and 16 bases lay between the germline ends. CDR1 SGHAT and CDR2 FQNNGV come from the germline V gene. The CDR3 loop is CASRGDPTPNTGELFF. The CDR3 nucleotides read TGTGCCAGCCGCGGGGACCCAACACCGAACACCGGGGAGCTGTTTTTT.

This chain links TRBV24-1 with TRBJ1-1; D not certain. V was shortened by 3 bases and J by 0 bases, with 4 bases between the two germline ends. CDR1 is KGHDR, CDR2 SFDVKD, per germline. The CDR3 runs to 13 residues. The CDR3, as DNA: TGTGCCACCAGTGATGGGATGAACACTGAAGCTTTCTTT. Its translation is CATSDGMNTEAFF.